The next 2 T cell receptor beta chains were all read from a single sample in a study of regulatory T cells in long-lasting Graves disease (dated by TCRdb to the early 2020s). To prepare the library, multiplex PCR was applied. Sequencing instrument: Illumina HiSeq 4000. CDR3 regions were amplified by Arm-PCR with iRepertoire HTBI primers to construct TCR beta libraries. Through fastp at Q25 and MiXCR, TCRdb rebuilt clones from the public reads, retaining in-frame beta chains. Each CDR3 protein gets just one entry, which takes the most common genes and DNA from the rows behind it. The sample table shows fewer than 500,000 distinct CDR3 sequences, and about a sixth are seen once. Of the sample, approximately 12% is held by the ten largest clones. Interpreted using the paper, the time point label stands for: newly diagnosed GD, antithyroid drugs for less than 3 months. For both TCR sequencing and RNA sequencing, RNA was extracted from PBMCs in TRIzol.

The same sample was also studied in work on T cells in Graves' hyperthyroidism and ophthalmopathy.

The sample here was peripheral blood mononuclear cells (PBMCs), taken at new diagnosis, from a patient treated with antithyroid drugs. Source of these receptors: a man between 35 and 55 years old with Graves disease. Donor details come from another sample of the same person, matched by shared clones.

The genes are TRBV19 and TRBJ1-1, with D tentatively TRBD1 (5 bases). The germline V gene encodes CDR1 LNHDA and CDR2 SQIVND (reference sequence). Between the trimmed V and J ends, which lost 2 bases and 5 bases, there was a span of 12 bases. The CDR3 runs to 14 residues. The CDR3 spells CASSIFWGGTEAFF. The DNA of the CDR3 is TGTGCCAGTAGTATATTTTGGGGCGGTACTGAAGCTTTCTTT.

This chain connects TRBV12-3 or TRBV12-4 to TRBJ2-6; D possibly corresponds to TRBD2 (6 bases). Trimming took off 6 bases at V and 3 bases at J, with 15 bases between the two ends. The CDR3 length is 16 residues. The CDR3 is CASRTEEGLGANVLTF. The CDR3 bases are TGTGCCAGCAGAACGGAGGAGGGCCTTGGGGCCAACGTCCTGACTTTC.